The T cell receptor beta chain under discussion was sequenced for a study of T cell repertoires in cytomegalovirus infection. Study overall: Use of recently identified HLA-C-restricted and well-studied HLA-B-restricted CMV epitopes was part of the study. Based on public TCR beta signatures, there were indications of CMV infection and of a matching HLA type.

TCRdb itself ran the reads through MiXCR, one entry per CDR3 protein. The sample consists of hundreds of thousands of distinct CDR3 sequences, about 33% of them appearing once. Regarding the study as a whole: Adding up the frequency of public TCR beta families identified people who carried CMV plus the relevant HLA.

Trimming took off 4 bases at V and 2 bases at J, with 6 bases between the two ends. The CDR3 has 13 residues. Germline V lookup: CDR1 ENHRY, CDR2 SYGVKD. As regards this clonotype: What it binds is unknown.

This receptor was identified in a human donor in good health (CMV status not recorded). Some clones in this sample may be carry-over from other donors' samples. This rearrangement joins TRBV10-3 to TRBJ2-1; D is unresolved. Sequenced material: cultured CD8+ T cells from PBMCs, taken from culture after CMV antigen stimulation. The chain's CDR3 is CAISVPTYNEQFF. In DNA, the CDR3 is TGTGCCATCAGTGTACCCACCTACAATGAGCAGTTCTTC.